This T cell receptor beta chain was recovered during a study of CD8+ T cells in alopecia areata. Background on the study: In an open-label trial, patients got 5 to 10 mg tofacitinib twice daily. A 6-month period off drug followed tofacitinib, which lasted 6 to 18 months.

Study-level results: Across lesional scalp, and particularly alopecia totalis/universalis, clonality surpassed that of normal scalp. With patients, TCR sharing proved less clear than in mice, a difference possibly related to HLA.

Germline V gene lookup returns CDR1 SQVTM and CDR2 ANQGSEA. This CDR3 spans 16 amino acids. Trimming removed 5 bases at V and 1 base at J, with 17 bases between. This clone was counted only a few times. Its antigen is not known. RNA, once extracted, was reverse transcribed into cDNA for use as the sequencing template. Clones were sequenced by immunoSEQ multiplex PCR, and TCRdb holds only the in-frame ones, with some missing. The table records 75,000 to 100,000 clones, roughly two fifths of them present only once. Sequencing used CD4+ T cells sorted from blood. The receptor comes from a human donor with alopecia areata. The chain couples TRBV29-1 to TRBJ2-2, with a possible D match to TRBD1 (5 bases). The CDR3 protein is CSVTPRVGLNTGELFF. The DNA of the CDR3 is TGCAGCGTTACCCCCCGGGTGGGGCTGAACACCGGGGAGCTGTTTTTT.